This passage covers 10 T cell receptor beta chains from one sample sequenced in a study of blood T cells in healthy people across ages. Using a J-beta primer mix together with a sample-barcoded 5' primer, a second PCR was run for 7 to 11 cycles. TCRdb processed the 5' RACE reads anew with MiXCR; each CDR3 protein has one entry. The sample lists some 560,000 distinct CDR3 sequences, around a quarter occurring once. The sample was also linked to a second study, of T cells of mothers and their children.

The sample consisted of blood. The receptors derive from a boy aged 2 to 9 in good health.

The V gene is TRBV12-3 or TRBV12-4, the J gene TRBJ2-1; D is perhaps TRBD2 (5 bases). The CDR3 is 14 amino acids. The ends were cut back, 3 bases at V and 9 bases at J, with 15 bases in the middle. CDR3 nucleotide sequence: TGTGCCAGCAGTTTGAGGGCTAGTGGTACTGAGCAGTTCTTC. Encoded protein: CASSLRASGTEQFF.

The genes are TRBV11-2 and TRBJ2-1; 8 nucleotides match TRBD2. Losses at the gene ends were 6 bases for V and 0 bases for J; bases not matched to a gene: 7. CDR1 and CDR2 from the germline V gene are SGHAT and FQNNGV. This CDR3 has 16 amino acids. The CDR3 DNA reads as TGTGCCAGCAGTTCCAGCGGGGGATACTCCTACAATGAGCAGTTCTTC. Translating it yields CASSSSGGYSYNEQFF.

This clonotype was detected only a few times. The gene calls are TRBV5-1 and TRBJ2-1; D is uncertain. This CDR3 has 12 amino acids. V was clipped by 8 bases and J by 1 base, with 7 bases between them. CDR1 is SGHRS, CDR2 YFSETQ, per germline. The CDR3 spells CARFRSYNEQFF. As DNA, the CDR3 is TGCGCCAGGTTTAGATCCTACAATGAGCAGTTCTTC.

This sequence joins TRBV27 and TRBJ2-7, with a tentative D call TRBD2 (6 bases). Germline V gene lookup returns CDR1 MNHEY and CDR2 SMNVEV (reference sequence). Deletions cut 0 bases from V and 2 bases from J, with 17 bases between. This CDR3 spans 17 amino acids. CDR3 bases: TGTGCCAGCAGTTTATCTTCGGGACTCTCGCGAGCCTACGAGCAGTACTTC. Translation gives CASSLSSGLSRAYEQYF.

This clonotype was counted between two and nine times. This chain links TRBV2 with TRBJ2-5; D may be TRBD1 or TRBD2 (5 bases each). V lost 7 bases, J lost 5 bases, and 17 bases lay in between. Germline CDR1 and CDR2: SNHLY and FYNNEI. The CDR3 runs to 14 residues. This CDR3 is CASTGRPRVETQYF. Here the CDR3 DNA reads TGTGCCAGCACGGGGCGACCGAGGGTGGAGACCCAGTACTTC.

This clonotype was seen a few times. No conserved phenylalanine or tryptophan ends this CDR3, so it is likely a read error. The rearrangement links TRBV2 to TRBJ2-5; TRBD2 is a possible D gene (6 bases). V was pared by 6 bases and J by 5 bases, with 16 bases between. The CDR3 loop spans 14 amino acids. In germline, CDR1 is SNHLY, CDR2 FYNNEI. CDR3 sequence (DNA): TGTGCCAGCAGCCCGGGACTTGGCAGGGAGACCCAGTACCTC. This sequence encodes CASSPGLGRETQYL.

The gene calls are TRBV10-3 and TRBJ2-5, with TRBD2 matching 14 bases. Gene TRBJ2-1 matches the end of the DNA better, so the J call may be wrong. The CDR3 totals 15 residues. The germline gives CDR1 ENHRY, CDR2 SYGVKD. CDR3 sequence reads: CAISVGLAGGNEQFF. CDR3 nucleotides: TGTGCCATCAGTGTTGGACTAGCGGGGGGCAATGAGCAGTTCTTC.

J is TRBJ1-1 and V is TRBV6-5, with no clear D. The V end lost 6 bases, the J end lost 3 bases, and 11 bases lay between the germline ends. The germline V gene has CDR1 MNHEY and CDR2 SVGAGI. This CDR3 is 13 amino acids long. Here the CDR3 reads CASSNAGYTEAFF. As DNA, the CDR3 is TGTGCCAGCAGCAACGCGGGGTACACTGAAGCTTTCTTT.

This clonotype was recorded once. The chain uses TRBV2 and TRBJ2-5, with 10 bases fitting TRBD2. Germline CDR1 is SNHLY and CDR2 is FYNNEI. This CDR3 spans 15 amino acids. Trimming took 4 bases from V and 6 from J; bases not matched to a gene: 8. The CDR3 nucleotides read TGTGCCAGCAGTGCAAGCGGGGGGGCCTTGAAGACCCAGTACTTC. Its protein is CASSASGGALKTQYF.

This clonotype was seen only once. The V gene is TRBV19, the J gene TRBJ2-1; the D is unclear. The CDR3 extends over 12 amino acids. Germline-derived CDR1 and CDR2 are LNHDA and SQIVND (reference sequence). V was pared by 8 bases and J by 7 bases, with 12 bases between. CDR3 loop: CASANRGNEQFF. CDR3 nucleotides: TGTGCCAGTGCCAACCGAGGTAATGAGCAGTTCTTC. Combining the CDR3 with reference TRBV19 and TRBJ2-1 gives the whole variable domain DGGITQSPKYLFRKEGQNVTLSCEQNLNHDAMYWYRQDPGQGLRLIYYSQIVNDFQKGDIAEGYSVSREKKESFPLTVTSAQKNPTAFYLCASANRGNEQFFGPGTRLTVL.